This TCR beta chain is drawn from a study of cytomegalovirus exposure and HLA in healthy donors. Germline lookup yields CDR1 SGHTA and CDR2 FQGNSA. This CDR3 spans 15 amino acids. J was trimmed by 4 bases and V by 0 bases; bases with no gene match: 1. This clone was seen a few times. 13 Jbeta primers and 60 Vbeta primers were used for the PCR. Generated by immunoSEQ multiplex PCR, the TCRdb table keeps only in-frame clones and is missing some. The data contain 100,000 to 150,000 clones, 60% to 80% of them singletons. The sample consisted of PBMCs. The V and J genes are TRBV7-2 and TRBJ2-1; 9 bases agree with TRBD2. The source is a male donor in good health and CMV-seronegative. CDR3 in amino acids: CASSLASGGYNEQFF. CDR3 coding DNA: TGTGCCAGCAGCTTAGCAAGCGGGGGGTACAATGAGCAGTTCTTC.